These T cell receptor beta chains were read from a single sample in a study of blood T cell repertoires in COVID-19. The repertoire was sequenced with immunoSEQ multiplex PCR; TCRdb's copy has only in-frame clones and lacks some. The table includes around 390,000 clones, approximately 87% detected once. Specimen: PBMCs or T cells enriched from blood (not recorded which). The receptor source for this set is a woman between 45 and 60 years old who had recovered from COVID-19. The CDR3 runs from the conserved cysteine through the conserved F or W. The order of the fields is clone size, J gene, D gene, V gene, CDR3 protein, CDR3 DNA. A D gene is named only where the DNA matches it firmly. Expanded clones get a size class; other rows say once, few or many, or leave the size out.

abundance: -; j_gene: TRBJ1-1; d_gene: -; v_gene: TRBV3-1/TRBV3-2; CDR3aa: CASSPIRDTHTEAFF; CDR3nt: TGTGCCAGCAGCCCTATACGGGACACCCACACTGAAGCTTTCTTT
abundance: -; j_gene: TRBJ2-3; d_gene: -; v_gene: TRBV29-1; CDR3aa: CSEQTSTDTQYF; CDR3nt: TGCAGCGAACAAACCAGCACAGATACGCAGTATTTT
abundance: -; j_gene: TRBJ2-1; d_gene: TRBD2; v_gene: TRBV5-6; CDR3aa: CASSLLSGGRNEQFF; CDR3nt: TGTGCCAGCAGCTTATTGAGCGGGGGGCGGAATGAGCAGTTCTTC
abundance: -; j_gene: TRBJ1-5; d_gene: -; v_gene: TRBV7-8; CDR3aa: CASSYLPGAQPQHF; CDR3nt: TGTGCCAGCAGTTACCTACCGGGAGCTCAGCCCCAGCATTTT
abundance: once; j_gene: TRBJ2-7; d_gene: TRBD1; v_gene: TRBV29-1; CDR3aa: CSVEARATGLSYEQYF; CDR3nt: TGCAGCGTTGAAGCCCGGGCGACAGGGTTAAGCTACGAGCAGTACTTC
abundance: few; j_gene: TRBJ2-1; d_gene: -; v_gene: TRBV2; CDR3aa: CASSVSDPRGEQFF; CDR3nt: TGTGCCAGCAGTGTCAGCGATCCCCGGGGTGAGCAGTTCTTC
abundance: once; j_gene: TRBJ1-2; d_gene: -; v_gene: TRBV7-3; CDR3aa: CATRGGQSDGYTF; CDR3nt: TGTGCCACCCGAGGGGGACAATCAGATGGCTACACCTTC
abundance: -; j_gene: TRBJ2-1; d_gene: TRBD1; v_gene: TRBV4-3; CDR3aa: CASSQTRQGTYNEQFF; CDR3nt: TGCGCCAGCAGCCAAACTCGACAGGGAACCTACAATGAGCAGTTCTTC
abundance: -; j_gene: TRBJ1-1; d_gene: -; v_gene: TRBV4-1; CDR3aa: CASSQEVGRTEAFF; CDR3nt: TGCGCCAGCAGCCAAGAGGTGGGGAGGACTGAAGCTTTCTTT
abundance: -; j_gene: TRBJ2-2; d_gene: -; v_gene: TRBV24-1; CDR3aa: CATSSRVSTGELFF; CDR3nt: TGTGCCACCAGCAGCAGGGTATCCACCGGGGAGCTGTTTTTT
abundance: -; j_gene: TRBJ1-1; d_gene: TRBD1; v_gene: TRBV5-1; CDR3aa: CASSPDRVLNTEAFF; CDR3nt: TGCGCCAGCAGCCCGGACAGGGTTTTGAACACTGAAGCTTTCTTT
abundance: -; j_gene: TRBJ2-5; d_gene: -; v_gene: TRBV11-2; CDR3aa: CASSPTGGLETQYF; CDR3nt: TGTGCCAGCAGCCCCACGGGGGGCCTCGAGACCCAGTACTTC
abundance: -; j_gene: TRBJ1-1; d_gene: -; v_gene: TRBV18; CDR3aa: CASSPRGPGLNTEAFF; CDR3nt: TGTGCCAGCTCTCCCAGGGGTCCGGGGTTGAACACTGAAGCTTTCTTT
abundance: -; j_gene: TRBJ2-1; d_gene: TRBD2; v_gene: TRBV3-1/TRBV3-2; CDR3aa: CASSQVSGGHNEQFF; CDR3nt: TGTGCCAGCAGCCAAGTTAGCGGGGGGCACAATGAGCAGTTCTTC
abundance: -; j_gene: TRBJ2-4; d_gene: -; v_gene: TRBV13; CDR3aa: CASSPPGAKNIQYF; CDR3nt: TGTGCCAGCAGCCCCCCGGGGGCCAAAAACATTCAGTACTTC
abundance: -; j_gene: TRBJ1-5; d_gene: TRBD1; v_gene: TRBV28; CDR3aa: CASSFGQGLFAQPQHF; CDR3nt: TGTGCCAGCAGTTTCGGACAGGGTCTGTTCGCTCAGCCCCAGCATTTT
abundance: -; j_gene: TRBJ1-2; d_gene: -; v_gene: TRBV27; CDR3aa: CASSFRRDSNRDGYTF; CDR3nt: TGTGCCAGCAGTTTCCGCCGGGACTCCAATCGGGATGGCTACACCTTC
abundance: -; j_gene: TRBJ2-3; d_gene: TRBD2; v_gene: TRBV6-5; CDR3aa: CASSYGAGLTDTQYF; CDR3nt: TGTGCCAGCAGTTACGGAGCGGGGCTCACAGATACGCAGTATTTT
abundance: -; j_gene: TRBJ2-7; d_gene: TRBD1; v_gene: TRBV4-2; CDR3aa: CASSHGTGAPYEQYF; CDR3nt: TGTGCCAGCAGCCACGGGACAGGGGCCCCCTACGAGCAGTACTTC
abundance: -; j_gene: TRBJ2-7; d_gene: -; v_gene: TRBV7-9; CDR3aa: CASSLAASYEQYF; CDR3nt: TGTGCCAGCAGCCTTGCCGCGTCCTACGAGCAGTACTTC
abundance: -; j_gene: TRBJ1-6; d_gene: TRBD1; v_gene: TRBV18; CDR3aa: CASSRDRANNSPLHF; CDR3nt: TGTGCCAGCTCACGGGACAGGGCCAATAATTCACCCCTCCACTTT
abundance: once; j_gene: TRBJ2-3; d_gene: TRBD1; v_gene: TRBV6-1; CDR3aa: CASSDTGGGTQYF; CDR3nt: TGTGCCAGCAGTGACACAGGGGGAGGTACGCAGTATTTT
abundance: -; j_gene: TRBJ1-2; d_gene: TRBD1; v_gene: TRBV10-3; CDR3aa: CAIKGQQKGYTF; CDR3nt: TGTGCCATCAAGGGACAGCAAAAGGGCTACACCTTC
abundance: -; j_gene: TRBJ2-7; d_gene: TRBD2; v_gene: TRBV4-2; CDR3aa: CASSPQWTSGGDEQYF; CDR3nt: TGTGCCAGCAGCCCCCAATGGACTAGCGGGGGCGACGAGCAGTACTTC
abundance: -; j_gene: TRBJ1-1; d_gene: TRBD1; v_gene: TRBV5-5; CDR3aa: CASSGQGATNTEAFF; CDR3nt: TGTGCCAGCTCGGGACAGGGGGCTACGAACACTGAAGCTTTCTTT
abundance: -; j_gene: TRBJ2-3; d_gene: -; v_gene: TRBV28; CDR3aa: CASSLPQGATDTQYF; CDR3nt: TGTGCCAGCAGTCTCCCGCAGGGCGCCACAGATACGCAGTATTTT
abundance: -; j_gene: TRBJ2-7; d_gene: TRBD1; v_gene: TRBV6-5; CDR3aa: CASRWGQGADEQYF; CDR3nt: TGTGCCAGCAGATGGGGACAGGGGGCCGACGAGCAGTACTTC
abundance: -; j_gene: TRBJ1-2; d_gene: -; v_gene: TRBV28; CDR3aa: CASSIPNRVNYGYTF; CDR3nt: TGTGCCAGCAGTATTCCCAACAGGGTGAACTATGGCTACACCTTC
abundance: -; j_gene: TRBJ2-7; d_gene: TRBD1; v_gene: TRBV15; CDR3aa: CATSRGGTGAYEQYF; CDR3nt: TGTGCCACCAGCAGGGGAGGGACAGGGGCCTACGAGCAGTACTTC
abundance: -; j_gene: TRBJ2-3; d_gene: TRBD2; v_gene: TRBV6-5; CDR3aa: CASSLSGGAADTQYF; CDR3nt: TGTGCCAGCAGCCTCAGCGGGGGGGCCGCAGATACGCAGTATTTT
abundance: -; j_gene: TRBJ1-1; d_gene: TRBD1; v_gene: TRBV5-1; CDR3aa: CASSLSTGGNTEAFF; CDR3nt: TGCGCCAGCAGCTTGTCAACAGGGGGCAACACTGAAGCTTTCTTT
abundance: -; j_gene: TRBJ1-4; d_gene: -; v_gene: TRBV4-1; CDR3aa: CASSQAATNEKLFF; CDR3nt: TGCGCCAGCAGCCAGGCAGCAACTAATGAAAAACTGTTTTTT
abundance: -; j_gene: TRBJ1-5; d_gene: TRBD1; v_gene: TRBV4-1; CDR3aa: CASSPGRGLQPQHF; CDR3nt: TGCGCCAGCAGCCCGGGCAGGGGGCTTCAGCCCCAGCATTTT
abundance: -; j_gene: TRBJ2-3; d_gene: -; v_gene: TRBV7-9; CDR3aa: CASSLGTMSTDTQYF; CDR3nt: TGTGCCAGCAGCTTAGGGACTATGAGCACAGATACGCAGTATTTT
abundance: -; j_gene: TRBJ2-3; d_gene: -; v_gene: TRBV19; CDR3aa: CASSGGANGDTQYF; CDR3nt: TGTGCCAGTAGTGGCGGGGCGAACGGAGATACGCAGTATTTT
abundance: once; j_gene: TRBJ1-1; d_gene: TRBD1; v_gene: TRBV27; CDR3aa: CASSFLTGTGPTEAFF; CDR3nt: TGTGCCAGCAGTTTCCTCACCGGGACAGGGCCAACTGAAGCTTTCTTT
abundance: -; j_gene: TRBJ1-3; d_gene: -; v_gene: TRBV5-1; CDR3aa: CASSLVASSGNTIYF; CDR3nt: TGCGCCAGCAGCTTGGTGGCCAGCTCTGGAAACACCATATATTTT
abundance: -; j_gene: TRBJ1-2; d_gene: -; v_gene: TRBV30; CDR3aa: CALTKETYGYTF; CDR3nt: TGTGCCCTAACTAAAGAAACCTATGGCTACACCTTC
abundance: once; j_gene: TRBJ1-2; d_gene: -; v_gene: TRBV19; CDR3aa: CASSLPTERNYGYTF; CDR3nt: TGTGCCAGTAGTCTCCCGACAGAAAGAAACTATGGCTACACCTTC
abundance: -; j_gene: TRBJ1-3; d_gene: TRBD1; v_gene: TRBV4-1; CDR3aa: CASSQGPGQGANSGNTIYF; CDR3nt: TGCGCCAGCAGCCAAGGGCCTGGACAGGGGGCAAACTCTGGAAACACCATATATTTT
abundance: -; j_gene: TRBJ2-5; d_gene: TRBD2; v_gene: TRBV15; CDR3aa: CATSRGRVSGGYQETQYF; CDR3nt: TGTGCCACCAGCAGGGGCCGCGTGAGCGGGGGGTACCAAGAGACCCAGTACTTC
abundance: -; j_gene: TRBJ1-4; d_gene: -; v_gene: TRBV6-1; CDR3aa: CASSDPREAINEKLFF; CDR3nt: TGTGCCAGCAGTGATCCCCGGGAGGCGATAAATGAAAAACTGTTTTTT
abundance: once; j_gene: TRBJ1-4; d_gene: -; v_gene: TRBV3-1/TRBV3-2; CDR3aa: CASSLGPREEKLFF; CDR3nt: TGTGCCAGCAGCCTGGGACCCCGGGAGGAAAAACTGTTTTTT
abundance: -; j_gene: TRBJ2-7; d_gene: -; v_gene: TRBV5-5; CDR3aa: CASSLEGAYSYEQYF; CDR3nt: TGTGCCAGCAGCTTGGAAGGGGCCTACTCCTACGAGCAGTACTTC